This section outlines one T cell receptor (beta chain) sequence together with its context. Its antigen is still unknown. Genomic DNA in a quantity of 2 to 2.5 micrograms was derived from cryopreserved PBMCs for TCR beta libraries. J lost 7 bases, V lost 2 bases, and 4 bases had no gene match. This CDR3 has 14 residues. Germline-derived CDR1 and CDR2 are SGHTA and FQGNSA. This record comes from a study of cytotoxic CD8 clonotypes in ibrutinib-treated CLL. Study-wide points: Relative to age-matched healthy donors, clonality at baseline was higher, and it tracked circulating CD8+ T-cell counts.

The data were produced by immunoSEQ multiplex PCR, yet TCRdb's version contains in-frame clones alone and is incomplete. The data hold some 58,000 clones, with roughly 70% observed a single time. The chain has TRBV7-2 and TRBJ2-7; TRBD2 matches at 11 bases. The TCR was taken from a human donor with chronic lymphocytic leukemia. This sample comprised PBMCs, obtained after 12 months of ibrutinib treatment. CDR3: CASSLLAGGEEQYF. The CDR3 DNA follows: TGTGCCAGCAGCTTACTAGCGGGAGGTGAAGAGCAGTACTTC.